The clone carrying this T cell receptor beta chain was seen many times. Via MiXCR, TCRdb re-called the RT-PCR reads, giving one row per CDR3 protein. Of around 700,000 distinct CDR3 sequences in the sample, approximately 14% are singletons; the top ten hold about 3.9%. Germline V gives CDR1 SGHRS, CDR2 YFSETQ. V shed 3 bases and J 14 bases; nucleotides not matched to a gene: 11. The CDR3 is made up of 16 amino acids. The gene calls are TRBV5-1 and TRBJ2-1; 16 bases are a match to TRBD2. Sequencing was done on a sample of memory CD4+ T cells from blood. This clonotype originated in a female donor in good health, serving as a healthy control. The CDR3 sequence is CASSSQGLAGGPLEFF. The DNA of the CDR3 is TGCGCCAGCAGCTCACAGGGACTAGCGGGAGGGCCTCTAGAGTTCTTC.